This entry describes one TCR beta chain. Profiling relied on immunoSEQ multiplex PCR, and the TCRdb table lists in-frame clones only, not all of them. Here the sample spans about 2,100 clones, about a sixth being singletons. Treatment described: randomized to nivolumab then ipilimumab (arm A) or the reverse (arm B). The CDR3 is 15 residues long. V was pared by 0 bases and J by 6 bases, with 12 bases between. Looked up from germline, CDR1 is SGHRS and CDR2 is YFSETQ. This entry belongs to a study of sequential checkpoint blockade in melanoma. Study-level information: Both treatment sequences were followed by maintenance nivolumab.

The receptor comes from a human donor with melanoma. The material sequenced was tumor tissue (inferred from file names), taken from a patient given nivolumab and ipilimumab in sequence. The rearrangement uses TRBV5-1 and TRBJ1-4; perhaps TRBD1 as D (5 bases). As DNA, the CDR3 is TGCGCCAGCAGCTTGGCCCTAGGGGCTGATGAAAAACTGTTTTTT. Amino acid sequence: CASSLALGADEKLFF.